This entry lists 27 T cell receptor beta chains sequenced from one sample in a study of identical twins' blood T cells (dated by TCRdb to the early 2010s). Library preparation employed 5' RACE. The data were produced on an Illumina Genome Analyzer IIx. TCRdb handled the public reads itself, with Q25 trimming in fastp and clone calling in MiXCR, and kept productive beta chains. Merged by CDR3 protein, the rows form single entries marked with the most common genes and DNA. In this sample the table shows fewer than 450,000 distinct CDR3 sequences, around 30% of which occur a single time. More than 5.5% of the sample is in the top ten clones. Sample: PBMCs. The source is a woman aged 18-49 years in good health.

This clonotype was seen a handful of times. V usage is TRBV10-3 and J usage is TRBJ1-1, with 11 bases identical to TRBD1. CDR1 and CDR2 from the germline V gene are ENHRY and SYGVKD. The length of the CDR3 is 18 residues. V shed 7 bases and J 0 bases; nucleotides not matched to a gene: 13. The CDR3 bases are TGTGCCATCAAGGCCGCCCGAGGACAGGGGGCCATGAACACTGAAGCTTTCTTT. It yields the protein CAIKAARGQGAMNTEAFF.

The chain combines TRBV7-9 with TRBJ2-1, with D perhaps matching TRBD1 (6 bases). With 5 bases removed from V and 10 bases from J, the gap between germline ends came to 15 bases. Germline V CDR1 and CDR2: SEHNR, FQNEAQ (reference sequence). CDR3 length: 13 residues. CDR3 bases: TGTGCCAGCAGCACCGACAGGCTCCTGGAGCAGTTCTTC. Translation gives CASSTDRLLEQFF.

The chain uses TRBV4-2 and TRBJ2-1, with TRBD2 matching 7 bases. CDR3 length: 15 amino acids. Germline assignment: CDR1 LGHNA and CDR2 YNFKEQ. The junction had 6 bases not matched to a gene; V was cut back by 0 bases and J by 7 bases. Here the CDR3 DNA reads TGTGCCAGCAGCCAAGATTTTGGACTAGGAAATGAGCAGTTCTTC. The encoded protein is CASSQDFGLGNEQFF.

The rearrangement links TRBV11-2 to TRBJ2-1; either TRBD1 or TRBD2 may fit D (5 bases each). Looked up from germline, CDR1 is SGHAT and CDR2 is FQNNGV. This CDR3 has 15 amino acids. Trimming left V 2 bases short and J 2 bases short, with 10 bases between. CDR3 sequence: CASSLPGTAYNEQFF. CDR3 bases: TGTGCCAGCAGCTTACCCGGGACGGCCTACAATGAGCAGTTCTTC.

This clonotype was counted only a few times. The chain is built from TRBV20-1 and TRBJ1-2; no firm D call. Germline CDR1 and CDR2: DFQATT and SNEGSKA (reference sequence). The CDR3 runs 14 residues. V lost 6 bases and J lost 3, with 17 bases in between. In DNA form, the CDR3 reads TGCAGTGCCCTAGGTCTAGGGTCGGACTATGGCTACACCTTC. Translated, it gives CSALGLGSDYGYTF.

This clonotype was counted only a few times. For the CDR3, the DNA is TGCAGTGCTAGAGGGGACAGCTATGGCTACACCTTC. Its translation: CSARGDSYGYTF. The rearrangement uses TRBV20-1 and TRBJ1-2; 7 bases fit TRBD1. The J segment lost 4 bases and the V segment lost 1 base, leaving 0 bases of the junction unmatched. Per germline, CDR1 DFQATT and CDR2 SNEGSKA (reference sequence). The CDR3 length is 12 residues.

The CDR3 DNA reads as TGTGCCAGTAGTGCTCGCCCCAGCGGGCAAGAGACCCAGTACTTC. It encodes CASSARPSGQETQYF. The chain couples TRBV19 to TRBJ2-5, with a weak D call TRBD2 (6 bases). V lost 5 bases and J 2 bases, leaving 15 bases between the germline ends. Per germline, CDR1 LNHDA and CDR2 SQIVND (reference sequence). The CDR3 loop spans 15 amino acids.

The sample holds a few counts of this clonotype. The CDR3 is CASSLETSADNEQFF. CDR3 DNA sequence: TGTGCCAGCAGCTTAGAAACTTCTGCCGACAATGAGCAGTTCTTC. V and J are TRBV7-9 and TRBJ2-1; no firm D call. Germline V gene data show CDR1 as SEHNR and CDR2 as FQNEAQ (reference sequence). Between the trimmed V and J ends, which lost 1 base and 5 bases, there was a span of 12 bases. The CDR3 is 15 amino acids.

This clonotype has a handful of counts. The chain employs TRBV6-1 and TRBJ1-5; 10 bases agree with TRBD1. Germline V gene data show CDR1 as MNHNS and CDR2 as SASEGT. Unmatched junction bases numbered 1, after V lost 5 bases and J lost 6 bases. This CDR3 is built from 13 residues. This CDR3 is CASSWTGGQPQHF. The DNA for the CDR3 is TGTGCCAGCAGTTGGACAGGGGGTCAGCCCCAGCATTTT.

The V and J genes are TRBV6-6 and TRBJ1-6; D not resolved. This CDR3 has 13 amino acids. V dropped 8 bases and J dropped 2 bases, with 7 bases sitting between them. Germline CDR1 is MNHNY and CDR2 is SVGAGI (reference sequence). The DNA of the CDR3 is TGTGCCAGCCAAGAGGCCTATAATTCACCCCTCCACTTT. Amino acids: CASQEAYNSPLHF.

For the CDR3, the DNA is TGTGCCAGCAGCCCGACAGGGGAAGGGTATGGCTACACCTTC. This encodes CASSPTGEGYGYTF. This chain connects TRBV7-9 to TRBJ1-2; 8 nucleotides line up with TRBD1. This CDR3 comprises 14 residues. Looked up from germline, CDR1 is SEHNR and CDR2 is FQNEAQ (reference sequence). V trimming: 5 bases; J trimming: 5 bases; junction bases outside the gene matches: 7.

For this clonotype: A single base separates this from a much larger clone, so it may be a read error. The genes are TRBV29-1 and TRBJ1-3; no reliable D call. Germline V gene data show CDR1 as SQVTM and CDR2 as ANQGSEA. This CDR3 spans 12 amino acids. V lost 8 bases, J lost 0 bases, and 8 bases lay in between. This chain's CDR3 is CSLVVSGNTIYF. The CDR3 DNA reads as TGCAGCCTTGTCGTCTCTGGAAACACCATATATTTT.

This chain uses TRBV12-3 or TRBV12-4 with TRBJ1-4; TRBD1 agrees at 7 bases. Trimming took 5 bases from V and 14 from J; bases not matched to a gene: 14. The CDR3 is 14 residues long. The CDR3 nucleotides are TGTGCCAGCAGTAACCGGGACAGCGTTACACCCCTGTTTTTT. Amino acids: CASSNRDSVTPLFF.

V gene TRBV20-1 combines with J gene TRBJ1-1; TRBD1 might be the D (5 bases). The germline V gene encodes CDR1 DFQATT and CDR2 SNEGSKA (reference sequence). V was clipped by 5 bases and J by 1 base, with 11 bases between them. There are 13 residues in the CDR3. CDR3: CSAWRDPNTEAFF. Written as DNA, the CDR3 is TGCAGTGCTTGGCGGGACCCGAACACTGAAGCTTTCTTT.

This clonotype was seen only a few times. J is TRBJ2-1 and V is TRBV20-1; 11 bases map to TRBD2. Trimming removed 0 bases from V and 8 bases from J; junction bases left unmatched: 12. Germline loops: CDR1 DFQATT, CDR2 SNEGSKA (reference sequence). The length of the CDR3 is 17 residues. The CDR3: CSARELGLAGGSHEQFF. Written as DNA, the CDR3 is TGCAGTGCTAGAGAATTAGGCCTAGCGGGGGGTTCGCATGAGCAGTTCTTC.

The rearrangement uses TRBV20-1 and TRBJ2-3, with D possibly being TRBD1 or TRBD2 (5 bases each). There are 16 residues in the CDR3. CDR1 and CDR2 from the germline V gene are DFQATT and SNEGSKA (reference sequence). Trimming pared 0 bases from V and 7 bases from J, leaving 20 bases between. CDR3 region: CSARDHPGTSRNTQYF. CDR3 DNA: TGCAGTGCTAGAGATCACCCGGGGACCTCGCGGAATACGCAGTATTTT.

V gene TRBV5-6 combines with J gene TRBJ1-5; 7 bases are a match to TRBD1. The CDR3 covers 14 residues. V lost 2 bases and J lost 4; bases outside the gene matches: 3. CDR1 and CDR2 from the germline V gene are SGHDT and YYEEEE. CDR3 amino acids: CASSLRTGNQPQHF. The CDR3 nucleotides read TGTGCCAGCAGCTTACGGACAGGTAATCAGCCCCAGCATTTT. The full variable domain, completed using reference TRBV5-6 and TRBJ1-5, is DAGVTQSPTHLIKTRGQQVTLRCSPKSGHDTVSWYQQALGQGPQFIFQYYEEEERQRGNFPDRFSGHQFPNYSSELNVNALLLGDSALYLCASSLRTGNQPQHFGDGTRLSIL.

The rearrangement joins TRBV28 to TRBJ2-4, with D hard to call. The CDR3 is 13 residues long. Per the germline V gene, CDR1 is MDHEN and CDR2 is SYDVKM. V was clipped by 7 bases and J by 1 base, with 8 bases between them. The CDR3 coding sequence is TGTGCCAGCACCTCACCGGCCAAAAACATTCAGTACTTC. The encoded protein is CASTSPAKNIQYF. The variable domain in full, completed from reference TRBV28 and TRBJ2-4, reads DVKVTQSSRYLVKRTGEKVFLECVQDMDHENMFWYRQDPGLGLRLIYFSYDVKMKEKGDIPEGYSVSREKKERFSLILESASTNQTSMYLCASTSPAKNIQYFGAGTRLSVL.

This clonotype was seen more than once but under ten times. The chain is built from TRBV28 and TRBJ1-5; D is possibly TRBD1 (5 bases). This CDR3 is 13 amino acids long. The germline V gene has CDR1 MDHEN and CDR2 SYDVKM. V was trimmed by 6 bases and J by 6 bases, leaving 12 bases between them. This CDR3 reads CASRERGRQPQHF. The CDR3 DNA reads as TGTGCCAGCAGAGAAAGGGGTCGTCAGCCCCAGCATTTT.

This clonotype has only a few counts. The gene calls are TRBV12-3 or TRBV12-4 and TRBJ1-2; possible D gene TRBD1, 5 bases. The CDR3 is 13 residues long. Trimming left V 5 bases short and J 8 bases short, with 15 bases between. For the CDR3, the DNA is TGTGCCAGCAGTCGAGGCAGGGTTCAAGGCTACACCTTC. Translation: CASSRGRVQGYTF.

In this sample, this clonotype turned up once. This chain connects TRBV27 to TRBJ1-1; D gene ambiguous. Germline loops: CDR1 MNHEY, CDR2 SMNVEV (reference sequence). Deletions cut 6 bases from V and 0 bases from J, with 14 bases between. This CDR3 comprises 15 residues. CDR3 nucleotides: TGTGCCAGCAGGGTTCCTGCCAGCCTGAACACTGAAGCTTTCTTT. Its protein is CASRVPASLNTEAFF.

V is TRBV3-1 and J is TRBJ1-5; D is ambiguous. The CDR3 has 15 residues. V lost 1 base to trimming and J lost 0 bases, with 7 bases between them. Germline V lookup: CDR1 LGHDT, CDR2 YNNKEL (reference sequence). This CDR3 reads CASSQGGRSNQPQHF. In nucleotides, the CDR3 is TGTGCCAGCAGCCAAGGAGGACGTAGCAATCAGCCCCAGCATTTT.

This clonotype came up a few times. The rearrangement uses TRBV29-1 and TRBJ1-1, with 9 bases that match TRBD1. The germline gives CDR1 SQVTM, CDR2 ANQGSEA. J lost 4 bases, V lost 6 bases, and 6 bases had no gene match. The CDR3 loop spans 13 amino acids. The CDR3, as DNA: TGCAGCGTCGGACAGGGGAAGTTCACTGAAGCTTTCTTT. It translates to CSVGQGKFTEAFF.

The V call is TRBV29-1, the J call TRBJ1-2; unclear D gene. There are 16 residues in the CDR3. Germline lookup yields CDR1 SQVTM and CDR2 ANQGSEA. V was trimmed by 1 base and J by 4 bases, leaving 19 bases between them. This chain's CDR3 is CSVEGISAVPGYGYTF. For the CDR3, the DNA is TGCAGCGTTGAAGGGATTTCGGCCGTACCAGGCTATGGCTACACCTTC.

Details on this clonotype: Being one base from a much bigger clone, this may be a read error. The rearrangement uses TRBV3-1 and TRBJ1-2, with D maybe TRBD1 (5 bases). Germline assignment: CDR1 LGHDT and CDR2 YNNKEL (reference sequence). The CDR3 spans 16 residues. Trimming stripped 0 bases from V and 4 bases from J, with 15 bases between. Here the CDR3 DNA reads TGTGCCAGCAGCCAAGATCTTCGGGGGGGAGGCTATGGCTACACCTTC. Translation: CASSQDLRGGGYGYTF.

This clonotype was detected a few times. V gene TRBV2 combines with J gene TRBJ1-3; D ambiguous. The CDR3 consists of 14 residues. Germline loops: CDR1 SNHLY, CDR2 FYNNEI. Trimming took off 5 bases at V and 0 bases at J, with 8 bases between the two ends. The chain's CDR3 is CASSPVLSGNTIYF. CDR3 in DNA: TGTGCCAGCAGTCCGGTCCTCTCTGGAAACACCATATATTTT. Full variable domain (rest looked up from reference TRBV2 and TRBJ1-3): EPEVTQTPSHQVTQMGQEVILRCVPISNHLYFYWYRQILGQKVEFLVSFYNNEISEKSEIFDDQFSVERPDGSNFTLKIRSTKLEDSAMYFCASSPVLSGNTIYFGEGSWLTVV.

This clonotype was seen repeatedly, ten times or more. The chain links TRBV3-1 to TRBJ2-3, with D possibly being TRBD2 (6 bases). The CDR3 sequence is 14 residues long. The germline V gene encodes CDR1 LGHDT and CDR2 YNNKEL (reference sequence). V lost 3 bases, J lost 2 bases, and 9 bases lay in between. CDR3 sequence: CASSQRGHTDTQYF. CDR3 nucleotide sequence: TGTGCCAGCAGCCAGCGGGGTCACACAGATACGCAGTATTTT.